This is a list of T cell receptor beta chains from one sample in a study of identical twins. TCRdb reanalysed the 5' RACE reads using MiXCR and keeps one entry per CDR3 protein. The sample shows around 290,000 distinct CDR3 sequences, 9.5% of them seen only once. This sample also belongs to another study, concerning yellow fever vaccine responses in identical twins.

The sequencing sample was made of CD8+ T cells sorted from blood. The receptors were sampled from a woman younger than 35 in good health. Both conserved end residues are part of each CDR3. Fields, in order: V gene, D gene, clone size, J gene, CDR3 DNA, CDR3 protein. D genes are given only for firm matches. Rows may omit the clone size; those that give it use once, few, many or a size class.

v_gene: TRBV7-9
d_gene: NA
abundance: NA
j_gene: TRBJ2-5
CDR3nt: TGTGCCAGCAGCGACCGAGACACTTTCCAAGAGACCCAGTACTTC
CDR3aa: CASSDRDTFQETQYF

v_gene: TRBV5-6
d_gene: NA
abundance: NA
j_gene: TRBJ2-1
CDR3nt: TGTGCCAGCACCCACGGACGGTCAGGGGCCTACAATGAGCAGTTCTTC
CDR3aa: CASTHGRSGAYNEQFF

v_gene: TRBV4-3
d_gene: TRBD1
abundance: NA
j_gene: TRBJ1-3
CDR3nt: TGCGCCAGCAGCCCCGGGACAGTAATCTCTGGAAACACCATATATTTT
CDR3aa: CASSPGTVISGNTIYF

v_gene: TRBV28
d_gene: NA
abundance: many
j_gene: TRBJ2-7
CDR3nt: TGTGCCAGCAGTTTCTTTGCGGGGACCTACGAGCAGTACTTC
CDR3aa: CASSFFAGTYEQYF

v_gene: TRBV7-9
d_gene: TRBD2
abundance: few
j_gene: TRBJ2-3
CDR3nt: TGTGCCAGCAGCTCACTACTAGCGGGGGCGGCAGATACGCAGTATTTT
CDR3aa: CASSSLLAGAADTQYF

v_gene: TRBV6-1
d_gene: NA
abundance: NA
j_gene: TRBJ1-1
CDR3nt: TGTGCCAGCATGCTAGGGCAGGGAGTGCGCACTGAAGCTTTCTTT
CDR3aa: CASMLGQGVRTEAFF

v_gene: TRBV20-1
d_gene: NA
abundance: few
j_gene: TRBJ2-7
CDR3nt: TGCAGTGCTTCCAAGAACGGCCACCGAATGGCTTACGAGCAGTACTTC
CDR3aa: CSASKNGHRMAYEQYF

v_gene: TRBV7-2
d_gene: NA
abundance: NA
j_gene: TRBJ1-1
CDR3nt: TGTGCCAGCAGCTTACTAGCGGGGAGCACTGAAGCTTTCTTT
CDR3aa: CASSLLAGSTEAFF

v_gene: TRBV7-9
d_gene: NA
abundance: many
j_gene: TRBJ1-1
CDR3nt: TGTGCCAGCAGCTTAGCGCCGGCTATGAACACTGAAGCTTTCTTT
CDR3aa: CASSLAPAMNTEAFF

v_gene: TRBV15
d_gene: TRBD2
abundance: few
j_gene: TRBJ2-2
CDR3nt: TGTGCCACCAGCAGAGATAGGGCTAGCGGGAGAATTGAGCTGTTTTTT
CDR3aa: CATSRDRASGRIELFF

v_gene: TRBV3-1
d_gene: NA
abundance: NA
j_gene: TRBJ2-3
CDR3nt: TGTGCCAGCAGCCAAGGCCCCAGGAGAACCACAGATACGCAGTATTTT
CDR3aa: CASSQGPRRTTDTQYF

v_gene: TRBV7-6
d_gene: NA
abundance: many
j_gene: TRBJ2-5
CDR3nt: TGTGCCAGCGGCTCAGGTCTTGGGGTAGAAAAAGAGACCCAGTACTTC
CDR3aa: CASGSGLGVEKETQYF

v_gene: TRBV4-3
d_gene: NA
abundance: many
j_gene: TRBJ1-2
CDR3nt: TGCGCCAGCAGCCAAGATCAGGGTTCCCCCTATGGCTACACCTTC
CDR3aa: CASSQDQGSPYGYTF

v_gene: TRBV7-9
d_gene: NA
abundance: NA
j_gene: TRBJ2-5
CDR3nt: TGTGCCAGCAGCTTACTGCAGGCAGGCCAAGAGACCCAGTACTTC
CDR3aa: CASSLLQAGQETQYF

v_gene: TRBV11-1
d_gene: TRBD2
abundance: NA
j_gene: TRBJ2-3
CDR3nt: TGTGCCAGCAGCTCTTGGCTAGCGGGGGGGTTTGCCCCCACAGATACGCAGTATTTT
CDR3aa: CASSSWLAGGFAPTDTQYF

v_gene: TRBV7-9
d_gene: NA
abundance: NA
j_gene: TRBJ2-1
CDR3nt: TGTGCCAGCAGCACCCTCCAGGGGTCCGGTGAGCAGTTCTTC
CDR3aa: CASSTLQGSGEQFF

v_gene: TRBV25-1
d_gene: NA
abundance: many
j_gene: TRBJ2-1
CDR3nt: TGTGCCAGCAGTGAATATCAGCTGCCCTCCTACAATGAGCAGTTCTTC
CDR3aa: CASSEYQLPSYNEQFF

v_gene: TRBV9
d_gene: NA
abundance: NA
j_gene: TRBJ2-7
CDR3nt: TGTGCCAGCAGCGTAGAGGGCTCAACCTACGAGCAGTACTTC
CDR3aa: CASSVEGSTYEQYF

v_gene: TRBV20-1
d_gene: NA
abundance: NA
j_gene: TRBJ2-7
CDR3nt: TGCAGTGCTAGAGTTGGGATCTCCTACGAGCAGTACTTC
CDR3aa: CSARVGISYEQYF

v_gene: TRBV29-1
d_gene: NA
abundance: many
j_gene: TRBJ2-3
CDR3nt: TGCAGCGTTGATGCTGGAGTGACAGATACGCAGTATTTT
CDR3aa: CSVDAGVTDTQYF

v_gene: TRBV6-5
d_gene: TRBD2
abundance: NA
j_gene: TRBJ2-1
CDR3nt: TGTGCCAGCAGTTACCCCGCTAGCGGGAGGGCCTCTGGGAATGAGCAGTTCTTC
CDR3aa: CASSYPASGRASGNEQFF

v_gene: TRBV19
d_gene: NA
abundance: few
j_gene: TRBJ2-3
CDR3nt: TGTGCCAGTAGTATTTTTCCTCAATCTCGCGCAGGACGAGTCACAGATACGCAGTATTTT
CDR3aa: CASSIFPQSRAGRVTDTQYF

v_gene: TRBV30
d_gene: TRBD2
abundance: many
j_gene: TRBJ2-3
CDR3nt: TGTGCCTGGAGTGTACTATTTGGAGCGGGGGGGCCCCATAACACAGATACGCAGTATTTT
CDR3aa: CAWSVLFGAGGPHNTDTQYF

v_gene: TRBV20-1
d_gene: NA
abundance: few
j_gene: TRBJ2-2
CDR3nt: TGCAGTGCTACCAAAGAGGACACCGGGGAGCTGTTTTTT
CDR3aa: CSATKEDTGELFF

v_gene: TRBV7-3
d_gene: NA
abundance: few
j_gene: TRBJ2-1
CDR3nt: TGTGCCAGCAGCACGGGGGACACCCCAACGAATGAGCAGTTCTTC
CDR3aa: CASSTGDTPTNEQFF

v_gene: TRBV3-1
d_gene: TRBD2
abundance: many
j_gene: TRBJ2-2
CDR3nt: TGTGCCAGCTCTGATAGCGGGGGGGCCTTACACACCGGGGAGCTGTTTTTT
CDR3aa: CASSDSGGALHTGELFF

v_gene: TRBV20-1
d_gene: TRBD1
abundance: NA
j_gene: TRBJ1-2
CDR3nt: TGCAGTGCTAGAGATAGTCTTTCCGGGACAGCGATCTATGGCTACACCTTC
CDR3aa: CSARDSLSGTAIYGYTF

v_gene: TRBV7-9
d_gene: TRBD2
abundance: NA
j_gene: TRBJ2-5
CDR3nt: TGTGCCAGCAGCTTAGTACTAGCGGGAAGCGAGACCCAGTACTTC
CDR3aa: CASSLVLAGSETQYF

v_gene: TRBV27
d_gene: NA
abundance: few
j_gene: TRBJ2-1
CDR3nt: TGTGCCAGCAGTTTATGGGCTACCTCCTACAATGAGCAGTTCTTC
CDR3aa: CASSLWATSYNEQFF

v_gene: TRBV24-1
d_gene: TRBD2
abundance: few
j_gene: TRBJ2-3
CDR3nt: TGTGCCACCAGTGACCCTATGAGGACTAGCGGGGCTGCGGATACGCAGTATTTT
CDR3aa: CATSDPMRTSGAADTQYF

v_gene: TRBV27
d_gene: TRBD1
abundance: once
j_gene: TRBJ2-7
CDR3nt: TGTGCCAGCAGTTTACGCCCGGGACAGGACCGAGAGCAGTACTTC
CDR3aa: CASSLRPGQDREQYF

v_gene: TRBV7-4
d_gene: NA
abundance: few
j_gene: TRBJ1-1
CDR3nt: TGTGCCAGCAGCTCCCGGGCCAACACTGAAGCTTTCTTT
CDR3aa: CASSSRANTEAFF

v_gene: TRBV2
d_gene: NA
abundance: NA
j_gene: TRBJ2-7
CDR3nt: TGTGCCAGCAGGGGGACATATTACGAGCAGTACTTC
CDR3aa: CASRGTYYEQYF

v_gene: TRBV29-1
d_gene: NA
abundance: NA
j_gene: TRBJ2-3
CDR3nt: TGCAGCGTTGAGGGGACGGAATACACAGATACGCAGTATTTT
CDR3aa: CSVEGTEYTDTQYF

v_gene: TRBV6-2/TRBV6-3
d_gene: TRBD2
abundance: many
j_gene: TRBJ2-2
CDR3nt: TGTGCCAGCAGTGCCCAGCGGGAATCCCCCGGGGAGCTGTTTTTT
CDR3aa: CASSAQRESPGELFF

v_gene: TRBV7-9
d_gene: NA
abundance: few
j_gene: TRBJ2-7
CDR3nt: TGTGCCAGCAGACCTACTTTAGGGGACCACGAGCAGTACTTC
CDR3aa: CASRPTLGDHEQYF

v_gene: TRBV30
d_gene: TRBD2
abundance: few
j_gene: TRBJ2-1
CDR3nt: TGTGCCTGGACCCCTAGCGGGATCTACAATGAGCAGTTCTTC
CDR3aa: CAWTPSGIYNEQFF

v_gene: TRBV29-1
d_gene: NA
abundance: NA
j_gene: TRBJ2-7
CDR3nt: TGCAGCGTGGGCCCCGGGGAAGGAAACGAGCAGTACTTC
CDR3aa: CSVGPGEGNEQYF

v_gene: TRBV7-2
d_gene: NA
abundance: NA
j_gene: TRBJ2-7
CDR3nt: TGTGCCAGCAGCTTAGGGGCAGGGACGGCCTACGAGCAGTACTTC
CDR3aa: CASSLGAGTAYEQYF

v_gene: TRBV12-3/TRBV12-4
d_gene: TRBD2
abundance: many
j_gene: TRBJ2-7
CDR3nt: TGTGCCAGCACCGCCGGGGGGGTTCTGGGCGAGCAGTACTTC
CDR3aa: CASTAGGVLGEQYF

v_gene: TRBV20-1
d_gene: NA
abundance: many
j_gene: TRBJ2-5
CDR3nt: TGCAGTGCTGAGACTTACGGGAGTGAAGAGACCCAGTACTTC
CDR3aa: CSAETYGSEETQYF

v_gene: TRBV4-1
d_gene: NA
abundance: many
j_gene: TRBJ1-1
CDR3nt: TGCGCCAGCAGCCAAGTCGGGGCAGTGGACACTGAAGCTTTCTTT
CDR3aa: CASSQVGAVDTEAFF

v_gene: TRBV4-3
d_gene: TRBD2
abundance: many
j_gene: TRBJ2-7
CDR3nt: TGCGCCAGCAGCCAAGGGGGACTAGCTGGCGAGCAGTACTTC
CDR3aa: CASSQGGLAGEQYF

v_gene: TRBV11-2
d_gene: TRBD1
abundance: NA
j_gene: TRBJ2-3
CDR3nt: TGTGCCAGCAGTCCCGGGACAGGGGGTTCAGATACGCAGTATTTT
CDR3aa: CASSPGTGGSDTQYF

v_gene: TRBV7-8
d_gene: NA
abundance: NA
j_gene: TRBJ2-5
CDR3nt: TGTGCCAGCAGCTTAGAGGGCCAGGTACTTTGGGTCCAAGAGACCCAGTACTTC
CDR3aa: CASSLEGQVLWVQETQYF

v_gene: TRBV19
d_gene: TRBD2
abundance: many
j_gene: TRBJ2-1
CDR3nt: TGTGCCAGTAGTGCGGGAGGGAATGAGTATGAGCAGTTCTTC
CDR3aa: CASSAGGNEYEQFF

v_gene: TRBV4-2
d_gene: NA
abundance: few
j_gene: TRBJ2-7
CDR3nt: TGTGCCAGCAGCCAAGAGGCGGGCCCCCCCCTCCGCGAGCAGTACTTC
CDR3aa: CASSQEAGPPLREQYF

v_gene: TRBV29-1
d_gene: NA
abundance: many
j_gene: TRBJ2-2
CDR3nt: TGCAGCGCCAGCGACGGGGAGCTGTTTTTT
CDR3aa: CSASDGELFF

v_gene: TRBV7-9
d_gene: NA
abundance: few
j_gene: TRBJ1-1
CDR3nt: TGTGCCAGCAGCCCTGGGGTCCGTGAAGCTTTCTTT
CDR3aa: CASSPGVREAFF

v_gene: TRBV30
d_gene: NA
abundance: NA
j_gene: TRBJ2-7
CDR3nt: TGTGCCTGGAACACGCCGGGCGCGCAGTACTTC
CDR3aa: CAWNTPGAQYF

v_gene: TRBV9
d_gene: TRBD1
abundance: NA
j_gene: TRBJ2-5
CDR3nt: TGTGCCAGCAGTCAAGGGGGCAGGCCCCAAGAGACCCAGTACTTC
CDR3aa: CASSQGGRPQETQYF

v_gene: TRBV29-1
d_gene: TRBD1
abundance: NA
j_gene: TRBJ2-7
CDR3nt: TGCAGCGCCCAGGGACAGTCTACCTACGAGCAGTACTTC
CDR3aa: CSAQGQSTYEQYF

v_gene: TRBV6-5
d_gene: NA
abundance: NA
j_gene: TRBJ1-1
CDR3nt: TGTGCCAGCAGTTACCCTAGTCCTGAAGCTTTCTTT
CDR3aa: CASSYPSPEAFF

v_gene: TRBV10-3
d_gene: TRBD1
abundance: NA
j_gene: TRBJ2-5
CDR3nt: TGTGCCATCAGCTCGCAACAGGGGAACCAAGAGACCCAGTACTTC
CDR3aa: CAISSQQGNQETQYF

v_gene: TRBV6-1
d_gene: NA
abundance: few
j_gene: TRBJ1-2
CDR3nt: TGTGCCAGCAGCAAGGACAGACTACCGAACTATGGCTACACCTTC
CDR3aa: CASSKDRLPNYGYTF

v_gene: TRBV6-5
d_gene: NA
abundance: NA
j_gene: TRBJ1-1
CDR3nt: TGTGCCAGCAGTTCCTCTTTTGAAGCTTTCTTT
CDR3aa: CASSSSFEAFF

v_gene: TRBV20-1
d_gene: NA
abundance: many
j_gene: TRBJ2-7
CDR3nt: TGCAGTGCTAGAGCGGGGGCCGACTACGAGCAGTACTTC
CDR3aa: CSARAGADYEQYF

v_gene: TRBV6-5
d_gene: NA
abundance: many
j_gene: TRBJ1-5
CDR3nt: TGTGCCAGCAGTTACAGGGGCGGGGTGGGGCATCAGCCCCAGCATTTT
CDR3aa: CASSYRGGVGHQPQHF

v_gene: TRBV12-3/TRBV12-4
d_gene: NA
abundance: many
j_gene: TRBJ2-3
CDR3nt: TGTGCCAGCAGCACACCCAGGGGGGGGGGGAAGACAGATACGCAGTATTTT
CDR3aa: CASSTPRGGGKTDTQYF

v_gene: TRBV7-8
d_gene: TRBD2
abundance: many
j_gene: TRBJ2-1
CDR3nt: TGTGCCAGCAGCTTTCCTTCCGGGACTAGCGGAGCCTACAATGAGCAGTTCTTC
CDR3aa: CASSFPSGTSGAYNEQFF